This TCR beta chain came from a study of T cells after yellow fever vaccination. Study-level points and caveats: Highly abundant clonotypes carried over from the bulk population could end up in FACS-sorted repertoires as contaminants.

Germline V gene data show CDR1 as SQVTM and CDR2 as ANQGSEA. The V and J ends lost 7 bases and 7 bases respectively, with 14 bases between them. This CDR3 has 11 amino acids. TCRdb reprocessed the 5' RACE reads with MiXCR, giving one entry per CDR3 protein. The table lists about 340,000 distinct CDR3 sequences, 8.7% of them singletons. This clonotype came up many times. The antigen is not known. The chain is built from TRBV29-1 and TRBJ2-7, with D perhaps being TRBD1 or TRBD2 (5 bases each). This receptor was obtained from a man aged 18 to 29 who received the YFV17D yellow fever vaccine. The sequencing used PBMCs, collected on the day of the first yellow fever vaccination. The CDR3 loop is CSADGTGEQYF. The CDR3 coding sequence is TGCAGCGCTGACGGGACGGGGGAGCAGTACTTC.